The T cell receptor (beta chain) described here comes from a study of CD8+CD57+ T cells in acquired aplastic anemia. The use of genomic DNA as template underpinned the TCR beta VDJ and CDR3 profiling. TCRdb reprocessed the reads via MiXCR and lists one record per CDR3 protein. The data contain about 420,000 distinct CDR3 sequences, about two thirds of them seen just once; the ten biggest clones take up more than 3.5%. Study-wide findings and caveats: Sharing between patients and controls was observed for around 27 CD8+ CDR3 sequences.

Germline-derived CDR1 and CDR2 are MRHNA and SNTAGT. The CDR3 length is 15 residues. V gave up 3 bases and J gave up 4 bases, with 12 bases separating them. This clonotype showed up many times. Its antigen is as yet unknown. Input material: sorted CD4+, CD8+, or CD8+CD57+ T cells (not recorded which) from PBMCs. This TCR derives from a human donor in good health, serving as a control. The gene calls are TRBV6-4 and TRBJ2-2; D may match TRBD1 or TRBD2 (5 bases each). The CDR3: CASSDVGGPTGELFF. DNA for the CDR3: TGTGCCAGCAGTGATGTTGGGGGACCCACCGGGGAGCTGTTTTTT.